This T cell receptor beta chain was obtained from a study of T cell responses to AZD1222 COVID-19 vaccine. Turning to the study itself: Pooling was applied to second doses at about 4 or about 12 weeks. Notes on the study in general: Per reports, nearly half of all spike-specific TCRs target regions that are unmutated in variants. The study sampled repertoires only after the peak T cell response.

In regard to this clone: What it recognizes is unknown.

Assay: immunoSEQ multiplex PCR; the TCRdb copy retains only in-frame clones and omits some. Among fewer than 200,000 clones listed, 70% to 90% were seen once. V lost 5 bases and J lost 8; bases outside the gene matches: 6. Germline V gives CDR1 LGHDT, CDR2 YNNKEL (reference sequence). This CDR3 is built from 15 residues. The chain joins TRBV3-1 (or the pseudogene TRBV3-2) to TRBJ1-6; 10 positions agree with TRBD1. The starting material was peripheral blood, obtained on day 0 of AZD1222 vaccination. This clonotype was sampled from an adult in good health. The CDR3 here is CASSSRDRGDSPLHF. Here the CDR3 DNA reads TGTGCCAGCAGCTCCCGGGACAGGGGAGATTCACCCCTCCACTTT.